The source of this T cell receptor beta chain is a study of blood T cell repertoires in COVID-19. Study-wide context: Some COVID-19 samples were acute and others convalescent; all came from the United States, Italy and Spain.

Per the study methods: How many nucleated cells were present was estimated from reference gene primer amplification. Here immunoSEQ multiplex PCR was the method, and the copy in TCRdb shows in-frame clones only, minus some. V and J calls and clone size follow that table, whereas D and trimming were derived from the DNA. The sample holds around 250,000 clones, 84% seen once. The CDR3 has 15 residues. CDR1 MDHEN and CDR2 SYDVKM come from the germline V gene. Trimming pared 5 bases from V and 3 bases from J, leaving 14 bases between. The chain combines TRBV28 with TRBJ1-5; weak D call: TRBD1 (5 bases). This clonotype was obtained from a human donor in a cohort sampled during active COVID-19. The material sequenced was peripheral blood. The CDR3 DNA is TGTGCCAGCAGTCCCGGGGGGAGCTTCAATCAGCCCCAGCATTTT. Translated: CASSPGGSFNQPQHF.